One and the same sample provided the 19 T cell receptor beta chains below, sequenced in a study of blood T cell repertoires in COVID-19. Here immunoSEQ multiplex PCR was the method, and the copy in TCRdb shows in-frame clones only, minus some. This table holds about 210,000 clones, over 60% found once. Input material: peripheral blood. The source is a woman aged 70-85 years with acute or convalescent COVID-19.

The J gene is TRBJ2-5, the V gene TRBV30; the match to TRBD1 covers 8 bases. J was trimmed by 7 bases and V by 4 bases; bases with no gene match: 5. Germline CDR1 GTSNPN, CDR2 SVGIG (reference sequence). The CDR3 contains 12 residues. CDR3 residues: CAWITQGGTQYF. Written as DNA, the CDR3 is TGTGCCTGGATCACACAGGGGGGGACCCAGTACTTC.

J is TRBJ2-4 and V is TRBV11-2, with TRBD1 matching 11 bases. Germline V lookup: CDR1 SGHAT, CDR2 FQNNGV. The V and J ends lost 5 bases and 3 bases, in that order; junction bases with no gene match: 12. The CDR3 is 18 residues long. CDR3 sequence: CASSHLRGTGGNKNIQYF. DNA of the CDR3: TGTGCCAGCAGCCATCTCAGGGGGACAGGGGGGAACAAAAACATTCAGTACTTC.

V usage is TRBV6-5 and J usage is TRBJ1-2; the match to TRBD1 covers 7 bases. The germline V gene encodes CDR1 MNHEY and CDR2 SVGAGI. This CDR3 is 12 amino acids long. Unmatched junction bases numbered 5, after V lost 6 bases and J lost 7 bases. The CDR3 loop is CASRRQGVGYTF. The CDR3, as DNA: TGTGCCAGCAGACGCCAGGGGGTTGGCTACACCTTC.

CDR3: CSASQLNTEAFF. CDR3 coding DNA: TGCAGTGCTAGTCAGTTGAACACTGAAGCTTTCTTT. The J gene is TRBJ1-1, the V gene TRBV20-1; D ambiguous. Germline V gene data show CDR1 as DFQATT and CDR2 as SNEGSKA (reference sequence). This CDR3 has 12 residues. V shed 3 bases and J shed 0 bases, with 5 bases lying between them.

V and J are TRBV2 and TRBJ2-7, with 11 positions matching TRBD1. V was pared by 2 bases and J by 7 bases, with 7 bases of the junction left unmatched. This CDR3 is 15 amino acids long. Germline CDR1 SNHLY, CDR2 FYNNEI. Here the CDR3 DNA reads TGTGCCAGCAGTGAAAAAGGACAGGGGGCATTAGAGCAGTACTTC. It specifies CASSEKGQGALEQYF.

This clone has more than one count but fewer than ten. This sequence joins TRBV6-5 and TRBJ1-2; D gene ambiguous. CDR3 size: 15 residues. V dropped 6 bases and J dropped 7 bases, with 21 bases sitting between them. Germline lookup yields CDR1 MNHEY and CDR2 SVGAGI. The CDR3 is CASRGLAGIDLGYTF. Here the CDR3 DNA reads TGTGCCAGCAGAGGTCTGGCAGGCATCGATCTTGGCTACACCTTC.

The chain is built from TRBV5-1 and TRBJ2-1, with 9 bases aligning to TRBD2. The V and J ends lost 2 bases and 7 bases, in that order; junction bases with no gene match: 7. The CDR3 covers 15 residues. The germline CDR1 and CDR2 sequences are SGHRS and YFSETQ. CDR3 sequence: CASSLSGGPFNEQFF. The CDR3 nucleotides are TGCGCCAGCAGCTTAAGCGGGGGGCCGTTTAATGAGCAGTTCTTC. The whole variable domain, remainder taken from reference TRBV5-1 and TRBJ2-1, is KAGVTQTPRYLIKTRGQQVTLSCSPISGHRSVSWYQQTPGQGLQFLFEYFSETQRNKGNFPGRFSGRQFSNSRSEMNVSTLELGDSALYLCASSLSGGPFNEQFFGPGTRLTVL.

The chain couples TRBV7-3 to TRBJ2-1; 8 bases are a match to TRBD2. With V trimmed by 3 bases and J by 10 bases, 2 bases remained unmatched. Germline lookup yields CDR1 SGHTA and CDR2 FQGTGA. The CDR3 consists of 12 residues. CDR3: CASSFQRGEQFF. The CDR3 bases are TGTGCCAGCAGCTTCCAGCGGGGGGAGCAGTTCTTC.

The chain has TRBV10-2 and TRBJ2-1, with D tentatively TRBD1 (6 bases). V was trimmed by 4 bases and J by 5 bases, leaving 9 bases between them. Germline CDR1 reads WSHSY; CDR2 reads SAAADI. The CDR3 is made up of 13 amino acids. The CDR3 protein is CASSAGQNNEQFF. The CDR3 DNA reads as TGCGCCAGCAGTGCTGGACAGAACAATGAGCAGTTCTTC.

This clone came up a few times. This chain joins TRBV24-1 and TRBJ2-3; D may be TRBD2 (7 bases). The CDR3 consists of 15 residues. Germline lookup yields CDR1 KGHDR and CDR2 SFDVKD. V lost 3 bases, J lost 9 bases, and 18 bases lay in between. For the CDR3, the DNA is TGTGCCACCAGTGATGATAGGAGGGGGGGAAGGACGCAGTATTTT. Protein product: CATSDDRRGGRTQYF.

The rearrangement links TRBV5-1 to TRBJ2-1; D is unclear. Trimming pared 0 bases from V and 7 bases from J, leaving 5 bases between. Germline loops: CDR1 SGHRS, CDR2 YFSETQ. The CDR3 is 12 amino acids. The DNA for the CDR3 is TGCGCCAGCAGCTTGGGCCGGAATGAGCAGTTCTTC. Translating gives CASSLGRNEQFF.

Only one count was recorded for this clone. The chain has TRBV4-3 and TRBJ2-3, with 8 nucleotides matching TRBD2. J gave up 2 bases and V 0 bases, and 7 bases lay outside the gene matches. Germline V CDR1 and CDR2: LGHNA, YSLEER. The CDR3 spans 17 residues. The CDR3 loop reads CASSQDRAGGVTDTQYF. The CDR3 DNA reads TGCGCCAGCAGCCAAGACAGGGCGGGGGGCGTCACAGATACGCAGTATTTT.

In its sample, this clone ranks as medium-sized. The V call is TRBV3-1 (or the pseudogene TRBV3-2), the J call TRBJ1-3; D gene uncertain. Between the trimmed V and J ends, which lost 1 base and 0 bases, there was a span of 13 bases. The CDR3 extends over 17 amino acids. Germline loops: CDR1 LGHDT, CDR2 YNNKEL (reference sequence). In DNA form, the CDR3 reads TGTGCCAGCAGCCAAGGCGTGCCATCCCACTCTGGAAACACCATATATTTT. Amino acids: CASSQGVPSHSGNTIYF.

The J gene is TRBJ2-2, the V gene TRBV7-9; D might be TRBD2 (6 bases). The CDR3 runs to 14 residues. CDR1 and CDR2 (germline): SEHNR, FQNEAQ (reference sequence). V lost 6 bases to trimming and J lost 5 bases, with 13 bases between them. Here the CDR3 reads CASRRLGGTGELFF. CDR3 coding DNA: TGTGCCAGCAGGCGGCTGGGGGGTACCGGGGAGCTGTTTTTT.

This clone was detected once. The chain employs TRBV5-1 and TRBJ2-3, with 8 bases that match TRBD1. Trimming took 4 bases from V and 0 from J; bases not matched to a gene: 4. CDR1 and CDR2 (germline): SGHRS, YFSETQ. The length of the CDR3 is 15 residues. This CDR3 is CASSQTGDSTDTQYF. The CDR3 coding sequence is TGCGCCAGCAGCCAGACAGGGGACAGCACAGATACGCAGTATTTT.

The chain joins TRBV2 to TRBJ2-4, with 7 bases fitting TRBD2. The CDR3 runs 14 residues. The germline V gene encodes CDR1 SNHLY and CDR2 FYNNEI. The J segment lost 5 bases and the V segment lost 8 bases, leaving 9 bases of the junction unmatched. CDR3 sequence (DNA): TGTGCCAGCCAACTAGCGACACAGGAAAACATTCAGTACTTC. Protein sequence: CASQLATQENIQYF.

The rearrangement links TRBV5-1 to TRBJ2-3; the D gene is possibly TRBD1 (6 bases). The CDR3 is 16 amino acids. Trimming took off 5 bases at V and 2 bases at J, with 18 bases between the two ends. Germline loops: CDR1 SGHRS, CDR2 YFSETQ. In DNA, the CDR3 is TGCGCCAGCAGAGTTGTGGGTAGGACAGCCACAGATACGCAGTATTTT. It specifies CASRVVGRTATDTQYF.

The rearrangement uses TRBV3-1 (or the pseudogene TRBV3-2) and TRBJ2-1, with 13 bases matching TRBD2. Looked up from germline, CDR1 is LGHDT and CDR2 is YNNKEL (reference sequence). This CDR3 has 15 amino acids. V gave up 2 bases and J gave up 9 bases; unmatched junction bases: 4. Written as DNA, the CDR3 is TGTGCCAGCAGCCAACGACTAGCGGGGGGCTTTGAGCAGTTCTTC. Translating gives CASSQRLAGGFEQFF.

A single count supports this clone. The genes are TRBV14 and TRBJ2-1; D gene unclear. Germline CDR1 SGHDN, CDR2 FVKESK. The V end was cut by 4 bases, the J end by 0 bases, with 7 bases between. CDR3 length: 14 amino acids. CDR3 sequence reads: CASSRGSSYNEQFF. In DNA form, the CDR3 reads TGTGCCAGCAGCCGAGGAAGCTCCTACAATGAGCAGTTCTTC.